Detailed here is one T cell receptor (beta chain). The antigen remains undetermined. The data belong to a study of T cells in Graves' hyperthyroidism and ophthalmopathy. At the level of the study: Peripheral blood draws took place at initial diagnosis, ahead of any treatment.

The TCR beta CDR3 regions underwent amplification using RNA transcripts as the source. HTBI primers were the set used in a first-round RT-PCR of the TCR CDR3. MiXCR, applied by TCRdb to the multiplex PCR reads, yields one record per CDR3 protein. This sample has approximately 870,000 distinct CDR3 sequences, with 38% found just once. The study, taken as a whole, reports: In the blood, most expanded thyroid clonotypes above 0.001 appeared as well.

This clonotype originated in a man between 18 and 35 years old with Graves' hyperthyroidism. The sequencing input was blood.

CDR3 bases: TGTGCCAGCAGTCGGACAGGGGCGGCCTACGAGCAGTACTTC. This gives the protein CASSRTGAAYEQYF. This chain connects TRBV12-3 or TRBV12-4 to TRBJ2-7, with 9 bases lining up with TRBD1. The CDR3 runs 14 residues. J gave up 2 bases and V 5 bases, and 4 bases lay outside the gene matches.